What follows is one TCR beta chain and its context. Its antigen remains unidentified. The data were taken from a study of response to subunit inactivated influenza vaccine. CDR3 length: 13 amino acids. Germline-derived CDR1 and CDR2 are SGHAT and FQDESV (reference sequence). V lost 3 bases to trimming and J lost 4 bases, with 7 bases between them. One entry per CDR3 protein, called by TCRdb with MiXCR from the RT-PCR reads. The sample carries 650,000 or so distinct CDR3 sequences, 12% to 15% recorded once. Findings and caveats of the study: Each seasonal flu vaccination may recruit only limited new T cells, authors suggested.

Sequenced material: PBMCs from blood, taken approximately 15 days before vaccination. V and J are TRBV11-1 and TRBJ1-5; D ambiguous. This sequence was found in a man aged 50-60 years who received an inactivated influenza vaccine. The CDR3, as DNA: TGTGCCAGCAGCTTTCAGGATAATCAGCCCCAGCATTTT. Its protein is CASSFQDNQPQHF.